This TCR beta chain appears in the sequencing data of a study of blood T cell repertoires in COVID-19. In the study overall: The United States, Italy and Spain provided the acute and convalescent COVID-19 samples. PBMCs, B-cell-depleted T cells, or T cells were the source of the cDNA or gDNA that made up the material.

This CDR3 is 12 amino acids long. CDR1 is MDHEN and CDR2 is SYDVKM in the germline V gene. V dropped 3 bases and J dropped 2 bases, with 4 bases sitting between them. Details on this clone: The same CDR3 also results from other DNA sequences found in this sample.

Authors' analysis steps: Amplification of reference gene primers was used by the study to estimate nucleated cell counts. Assay: immunoSEQ multiplex PCR; the TCRdb copy retains only in-frame clones and omits some. The DNA was the basis for D and trimming; V, J and clone size are from that table. The sample shows about 59,000 clones, 79% of them seen only once. Sequenced: peripheral blood. This TCR derives from a man in his fifties or sixties with acute or convalescent COVID-19. The chain combines TRBV28 with TRBJ1-1; D not resolved. Here the CDR3 reads CASSFQNTEAFF. The CDR3 DNA follows: TGTGCCAGCAGTTTCCAAAACACTGAAGCTTTCTTT. Full variable domain (remainder filled in from reference TRBV28 and TRBJ1-1): DVKVTQSSRYLVKRTGEKVFLECVQDMDHENMFWYRQDPGLGLRLIYFSYDVKMKEKGDIPEGYSVSREKKERFSLILESASTNQTSMYLCASSFQNTEAFFGQGTRLTVV.